This T cell receptor (beta chain) was sequenced during a study of blood T cell repertoires in COVID-19. Background on the study: Collection of acute and convalescent COVID-19 samples took place in the United States, Italy and Spain. The cDNA or gDNA used as material had been derived from T cells, B-cell-depleted T cells, or PBMCs.

Germline loops: CDR1 MNHEY, CDR2 SVGAGI. The CDR3 spans 16 residues. Trimming shortened V by 4 bases and J by 1 base, and 16 bases separated the two germline ends. In the authors' workflow: Nucleated cell number was recorded as an estimate derived from reference gene primer amplification. Method: immunoSEQ multiplex PCR; TCRdb's copy keeps in-frame clones and lacks some. That table gives V, J and clone size, and the DNA gave D and trimming. In the table there are some 62,000 clones, roughly 80% of which are singletons. The rearrangement joins TRBV6-5 to TRBJ1-2; D remains ambiguous. This sequence was found in a man in his 60s with acute or convalescent COVID-19. The sequencing input was peripheral blood. The CDR3: CASSWGRSRGNYGYTF. The CDR3 DNA reads as TGTGCCAGCAGTTGGGGAAGGTCACGGGGTAACTATGGCTACACCTTC.